This T cell receptor beta chain was profiled in a study of T cells in Graves' hyperthyroidism and ophthalmopathy. Study-wide context: Once the initial diagnosis was made, peripheral blood was obtained before any treatment.

Amplified TCR beta CDR3 regions came from RNA transcripts. The TCR CDR3 was amplified in a first-round RT-PCR using the HTBI primer set. From the multiplex PCR reads, TCRdb called clonotypes with MiXCR, one entry per CDR3 protein. This sample carries approximately 520,000 distinct CDR3 sequences, less than 25% of them seen once, and the ten largest clones take more than 20%. V lost 6 bases and J 3 bases, leaving 14 bases between the germline ends. This CDR3 region has 13 residues. CDR1 and CDR2 (germline): DFQATT, SNEGSKA (reference sequence). In this sample, this clonotype turned up many times. The rearrangement uses TRBV20-1 and TRBJ1-1; unclear D gene. The clonotype originates from a young man with Graves' hyperthyroidism. The specimen was blood. CDR3 nucleotide sequence: TGCAGTGCGCCGCAGGACCTCTACACTGAAGCTTTCTTT. Amino acid sequence: CSAPQDLYTEAFF.